The 16 T cell receptor beta chains given below trace back to one sample, sequenced in a study of T cell responses to AZD1222 COVID-19 vaccine. Clones were sequenced by immunoSEQ multiplex PCR, and TCRdb holds only the in-frame ones, with some missing. Found here are around 200,000 clones, roughly 91% of them singletons; the top ten hold nearly 1%. The sequencing used peripheral blood, collected on day 0 of AZD1222 vaccination. These receptors were obtained from an adult in good health.

The chain combines TRBV5-6 with TRBJ1-2; 8 bases are a match to TRBD1. Germline-derived CDR1 and CDR2 are SGHDT and YYEEEE. The CDR3 spans 17 residues. Trimming removed 3 bases from V and 2 bases from J; junction bases left unmatched: 12. The CDR3 sequence is CASSSNIQGGTNYGYTF. Here the CDR3 DNA reads TGTGCCAGCAGCTCCAATATACAGGGGGGAACCAACTATGGCTACACCTTC. Using reference TRBV5-6 and TRBJ1-2 for the parts outside the CDR3, the full variable domain is DAGVTQSPTHLIKTRGQQVTLRCSPKSGHDTVSWYQQALGQGPQFIFQYYEEEERQRGNFPDRFSGHQFPNYSSELNVNALLLGDSALYLCASSSNIQGGTNYGYTFGSGTRLTVV.

This clone was seen once. The CDR3 region has the DNA TGTGCCAGCAGTGACCCGGGTTTCAAAAACATTCAGTACTTC. Translated: CASSDPGFKNIQYF. The chain is built from TRBV25-1 and TRBJ2-4; D is unresolved. The CDR3 has 14 amino acids. In germline, CDR1 is MGHDK, CDR2 SYGVNS. V lost 3 bases to trimming and J lost 3 bases, with 9 bases between them.

V and J are TRBV7-2 and TRBJ2-7; the match to TRBD2 covers 8 bases. Germline assignment: CDR1 SGHTA and CDR2 FQGNSA. The CDR3 contains 14 residues. V lost 3 bases and J lost 5; bases outside the gene matches: 6. For the CDR3, the DNA is TGTGCCAGCAGCTTCTTCGGGAGGGGAAACGAGCAGTACTTC. Its translation is CASSFFGRGNEQYF.

The chain is built from TRBV6-5 and TRBJ1-1; D is uncertain. Germline V gene data show CDR1 as MNHEY and CDR2 as SVGAGI. Trimming removed 6 bases from V and 1 base from J, with 12 bases in between. The CDR3 sequence is 14 residues long. In DNA form, the CDR3 reads TGTGCCAGCAGGTGGCGGGGAGGGAACACTGAAGCTTTCTTT. Residues: CASRWRGGNTEAFF.

The CDR3 bases are TGCGCCAGCAGCTTGGGCCAGCGGGAGAGCGGTGAGCAGTTCTTC. The encoded protein is CASSLGQRESGEQFF. The V call is TRBV5-1, the J call TRBJ2-1; 8 bases are a match to TRBD2. From germline, CDR1 is SGHRS and CDR2 YFSETQ. V shed 0 bases, J shed 9 bases, and the junction held 8 bases outside the gene matches. CDR3 size: 15 residues.

The gene calls are TRBV7-9 and TRBJ2-3, with D tentatively TRBD2 (6 bases). Trimming took off 1 base at V and 2 bases at J, with 13 bases between the two ends. This CDR3 spans 16 amino acids. Germline CDR1 reads SEHNR; CDR2 reads FQNEAQ (reference sequence). This CDR3 is CASSLVMAGSTDTQYF. The CDR3 DNA follows: TGTGCCAGCAGCTTAGTAATGGCGGGGTCCACAGATACGCAGTATTTT.

Note on this clone: Possible read error: a much larger clone is one base away. V usage is TRBV13 and J usage is TRBJ2-7, with D tentatively TRBD2 (5 bases). The CDR3 has 14 residues. Germline assignment: CDR1 PRHDT and CDR2 FYEKMQ (reference sequence). CDR3: CASSLTHRDYGQYF. The CDR3 DNA follows: TGTGCCAGCAGCTTAACCCACCGTGACTACGGGCAGTACTTC.

This clone was recorded only once. This sequence joins TRBV2 and TRBJ1-4; D is unclear. Germline lookup yields CDR1 SNHLY and CDR2 FYNNEI. V dropped 2 bases and J dropped 2 bases, with 9 bases sitting between them. This CDR3 spans 15 amino acids. DNA of the CDR3: TGTGCCAGCAGTGAACGGTCCGGGACTAATGAAAAACTGTTTTTT. Translated, it gives CASSERSGTNEKLFF.

The chain is built from TRBV7-8 and TRBJ1-4, with D hard to call. CDR1 and CDR2 (germline): SGHVS, FQNEAQ. This CDR3 comprises 13 residues. Trimming took 4 bases from V and 8 from J, leaving 11 bases between them. CDR3 loop: CASSSTRQEKLFF. In DNA form, the CDR3 reads TGTGCCAGCAGCTCAACTAGGCAGGAAAAACTGTTTTTT. The full variable domain, in which reference TRBV7-8 and TRBJ1-4 provide the parts outside the CDR3, is GAGVSQSPRYKVAKRGQDVALRCDPISGHVSLFWYQQALGQGPEFLTYFQNEAQLDKSGLPSDRFFAERPEGSVSTLKIQRTQQEDSAVYLCASSSTRQEKLFFGSGTQLSVL.

This chain connects TRBV10-2 to TRBJ2-7; D perhaps matches TRBD2 (5 bases). Germline CDR1 is WSHSY and CDR2 is SAAADI. There are 12 residues in the CDR3. Trimming shortened V by 7 bases and J by 2 bases, and 9 bases separated the two germline ends. The CDR3 DNA reads as TGCGCCAGCACGACGGGGACCTACGAGCAGTACTTC. Translated: CASTTGTYEQYF.

J is TRBJ1-2 and V is TRBV7-8; D ambiguous. The germline V gene encodes CDR1 SGHVS and CDR2 FQNEAQ. V was shortened by 2 bases and J by 0 bases, with 7 bases between the two germline ends. The CDR3 runs 14 residues. This chain's CDR3 is CASSLSQTNYGYTF. The CDR3 coding sequence is TGTGCCAGCAGCTTATCACAGACTAACTATGGCTACACCTTC.

V gene TRBV6-5 combines with J gene TRBJ2-2; unclear D gene. V lost 7 bases and J lost 2, with 14 bases in between. Germline values: CDR1 MNHEY, CDR2 SVGAGI. The CDR3 is 15 residues long. The chain's CDR3 is CASKFVGFNTGELFF. CDR3 nucleotides: TGTGCCAGCAAATTCGTGGGATTCAACACCGGGGAGCTGTTTTTT.

This chain uses TRBV3-1 (or the pseudogene TRBV3-2) with TRBJ2-1, with 7 bases fitting TRBD1. The CDR3 has 16 residues. Germline V gives CDR1 LGHDT, CDR2 YNNKEL (reference sequence). With 4 bases clipped from V and 5 bases from J, the junction kept 11 bases outside the gene matches. This CDR3 reads CASSRPGTALNNEQFF. CDR3 sequence (DNA): TGTGCCAGCAGCCGGCCGGGGACAGCCTTAAACAATGAGCAGTTCTTC.

This chain uses TRBV13 with TRBJ2-7; 9 nucleotides match TRBD1. Looked up from germline, CDR1 is PRHDT and CDR2 is FYEKMQ (reference sequence). The CDR3 has 15 amino acids. J gave up 1 base and V 4 bases, and 5 bases lay outside the gene matches. The DNA for the CDR3 is TGTGCCAGCAGCTCACGGGGACAGGGTTCCTACGAGCAGTACTTC. Translation: CASSSRGQGSYEQYF.

The gene calls are TRBV28 and TRBJ1-4; the D is unclear. Trimming took 3 bases from V and 8 from J, leaving 13 bases between them. This CDR3 is built from 14 residues. Per germline, CDR1 MDHEN and CDR2 SYDVKM. CDR3 region: CASSLPRPGEKLFF. CDR3 DNA: TGTGCCAGCAGTTTGCCGCGACCTGGGGAAAAACTGTTTTTT.

V and J are TRBV7-2 and TRBJ2-2, with D tentatively TRBD1 (5 bases). Germline CDR1 and CDR2: SGHTA and FQGNSA. The CDR3 loop spans 14 amino acids. Trimming shortened V by 7 bases and J by 1 base, and 10 bases separated the two germline ends. CDR3 nucleotide sequence: TGTGCCAGCATCGCTAGGGGGAACACCGGGGAGCTGTTTTTT. Residues: CASIARGNTGELFF.